The source of this T cell receptor (beta chain) is a study of blood T cell repertoires in COVID-19. In the study overall: Samples of COVID-19 (acute and convalescent) were obtained from the United States, Italy and Spain. Sample material is recorded as cDNA or gDNA derived from T cells, B-cell-depleted T cells, or PBMCs.

Authors' data handling: How many nucleated cells were present was estimated from reference gene primer amplification. Clones were read by immunoSEQ multiplex PCR, and TCRdb kept only the in-frame ones, dropping some. V and J calls and clone size are given by that table; D and trimming were obtained from the DNA. The table has 150,000 to 200,000 clones, 84% seen once; the top ten hold roughly a fifth. Germline assignment: CDR1 LNHDA and CDR2 SQIVND (reference sequence). V gave up 4 bases and J gave up 7 bases, with 14 bases separating them. There are 13 residues in the CDR3. The V gene is TRBV19, the J gene TRBJ2-7; D gene uncertain. This receptor was identified in a woman of 80 years or more with acute or convalescent COVID-19. The sample comprised peripheral blood. The CDR3 DNA reads as TGTGCCAGTAGTACCCGCCGTGGAGAAGAGCAGTACTTC. It translates to CASSTRRGEEQYF.